The source of this T cell receptor beta chain is a study of cytomegalovirus exposure and HLA in healthy donors. Study details: From donors who were HLA-typed, an early data release held approximately 84 million unique TCRs. Study findings and constraints: Rare TCR sequences dominated, though some public TCRs recurred in many donors.

Only one count was recorded for this clone. Its antigen is as yet unknown. The PCR used 60 Vbeta and 13 Jbeta primers. Repertoires were generated with immunoSEQ multiplex PCR, while TCRdb's copy carries only in-frame clones and drops some. The table shows fewer than 250,000 clones, with approximately 79% occurring only once. The CDR3 contains 14 residues. Germline values: CDR1 MNHEY, CDR2 SVGAGI. Trimming removed 6 bases from V and 3 bases from J; junction bases left unmatched: 4. The sample consisted of PBMCs. V is TRBV6-5 and J is TRBJ2-5; 10 nucleotides match TRBD1. This sequence originates from a male donor in good health and CMV-seronegative. CDR3 in amino acids: CASSWTGGEETQYF. In nucleotides, the CDR3 is TGTGCCAGCAGCTGGACAGGGGGGGAAGAGACCCAGTACTTC.